This TCR beta chain was documented in a study of Ad26.COV2.S vaccination and SARS-CoV-2 variants. As for the study in general: In the study, Ad26.COV2.S was injected intramuscularly once, or twice 56 days apart. Study-level findings and limits: Substantial breadth was reportedly displayed by spike-specific CD8+ and CD4+ T cell responses after vaccination. Non-spike TCR breadth did not differ much between vaccine and placebo recipients. Vaccine recipients posted higher spike-specific TCR breadth than their placebo counterparts.

Here immunoSEQ multiplex PCR was the method, and the copy in TCRdb shows in-frame clones only, minus some. The sample shows about 380,000 clones, roughly 85% of them seen only once. This clone has only a few counts. The antigen is undetermined. Noted treatment: approximately 18 received Ad26.COV2.S at low or high dose, single or two shots; several received placebo; per-sample allocation not given. All samples were drawn on day 63, counting from the first vaccine or placebo injection. CDR1 and CDR2 (germline): SGHTS, YDEGEE. The CDR3 is 13 residues long. Trimming shortened V by 6 bases and J by 9 bases, and 13 bases separated the two germline ends.

Sequencing was performed on peripheral blood, taken in a trial of Ad26.COV2.S vaccine versus placebo. The TCR was taken from a person aged 18-60 years who received the Ad26.COV2.S COVID-19 vaccine or a placebo. The chain joins TRBV5-8 to TRBJ1-6; D uncertain. DNA of the CDR3: TGTGCCAGCATCCCGACCCGGGGTTCACCCCTCCACTTT. It yields the protein CASIPTRGSPLHF.